A selection of T cell receptor beta chains follows, all from one sample in a study of neoadjuvant nivolumab and ipilimumab in lung cancer. The repertoire was sequenced with immunoSEQ multiplex PCR; TCRdb's copy has only in-frame clones and lacks some. The sample contains fewer than 20,000 clones, under 85% of which appear only once. The material sequenced was tumor tissue, taken after neoadjuvant nivolumab, alone or with ipilimumab, at or shortly before surgery. Every receptor here comes from an adult with non-small cell lung cancer. Both conserved end residues are part of each CDR3. D genes are given only for firm matches. Rows may omit the clone size; those that give it use once, few, many or a size class.

V: TRBV2
size: .
D: .
J: TRBJ1-2
CDR3: CASQGDFYGYTF
DNA: TGTGCCAGCCAGGGTGACTTCTATGGCTACACCTTC

V: TRBV5-6
size: .
D: .
J: TRBJ1-2
CDR3: CASALQGKGYTF
DNA: TGTGCCAGCGCCTTACAGGGAAAAGGCTACACCTTC

V: TRBV6-1
size: .
D: .
J: TRBJ1-4
CDR3: CASSDMGNNEKLFF
DNA: TGTGCCAGCAGTGATATGGGAAATAATGAAAAACTGTTTTTT

V: TRBV4-1
size: .
D: .
J: TRBJ2-6
CDR3: CASSHDPSSGANVLTF
DNA: TGCGCCAGCAGCCATGATCCGAGCTCTGGGGCCAACGTCCTGACTTTC

V: TRBV9
size: .
D: .
J: TRBJ1-2
CDR3: CASSVGEGFNYGYTF
DNA: TGTGCCAGCAGCGTAGGAGAGGGCTTTAACTATGGCTACACCTTC

V: TRBV4-1
size: .
D: TRBD2
J: TRBJ2-7
CDR3: CASSQGLAFEQYF
DNA: TGCGCCAGCAGCCAGGGACTAGCGTTCGAGCAGTACTTC

V: TRBV9
size: once
D: .
J: TRBJ1-1
CDR3: CASSGPGPKATEAFF
DNA: TGTGCCAGCAGCGGCCCGGGACCTAAGGCGACTGAAGCTTTCTTT

V: TRBV6-1
size: once
D: .
J: TRBJ2-3
CDR3: CASSEAPTARKTDTQYF
DNA: TGTGCCAGCAGTGAAGCCCCCACAGCAAGGAAAACAGATACGCAGTATTTT

V: TRBV5-6
size: .
D: TRBD2
J: TRBJ2-1
CDR3: CASSELAGDNEQFF
DNA: TGTGCCAGCAGTGAGCTAGCGGGGGACAATGAGCAGTTCTTC

V: TRBV18
size: .
D: .
J: TRBJ1-1
CDR3: CASSPSSEKYTQAFF
DNA: TGTGCCAGCTCACCATCTTCAGAAAAATACACCCAAGCTTTCTTT

V: TRBV5-1
size: .
D: TRBD1
J: TRBJ2-5
CDR3: CASSEGTVQETQYF
DNA: TGCGCCAGCAGCGAGGGGACAGTCCAAGAGACCCAGTACTTC

V: TRBV5-4
size: once
D: TRBD2
J: TRBJ2-7
CDR3: CASSTPGLAFHEQYF
DNA: TGTGCCAGCAGCACCCCGGGACTAGCGTTCCACGAGCAGTACTTC

V: TRBV10-3
size: .
D: TRBD2
J: TRBJ2-2
CDR3: CAINGGSGGELFF
DNA: TGTGCCATCAACGGGGGGTCGGGCGGGGAGCTGTTTTTT

V: TRBV18
size: few
D: .
J: TRBJ2-7
CDR3: CASSPPFRGAYEQYF
DNA: TGTGCCAGCTCACCACCGTTCAGGGGAGCTTACGAGCAGTACTTC

V: TRBV7-8
size: .
D: .
J: TRBJ1-2
CDR3: CASSLAGTANYGYTF
DNA: TGTGCCAGCAGCTTAGCCGGGACCGCGAACTATGGCTACACCTTC

V: TRBV7-9
size: .
D: .
J: TRBJ1-6
CDR3: CASSNRGPLHF
DNA: TGTGCCAGCAGCAATCGGGGACCCCTCCACTTT

V: TRBV11-2
size: .
D: .
J: TRBJ2-7
CDR3: CASSPYPDRDTSYEQYF
DNA: TGTGCCAGCAGTCCTTACCCAGACCGGGACACTTCCTACGAGCAGTACTTC

V: TRBV7-9
size: .
D: .
J: TRBJ1-5
CDR3: CASSSTGNQPQHF
DNA: TGTGCCAGCAGCTCCACAGGGAATCAGCCCCAGCATTTT

V: TRBV5-1
size: once
D: .
J: TRBJ1-5
CDR3: CASSPGTGEQPQHF
DNA: TGCGCCAGCAGCCCCGGGACTGGGGAACAGCCCCAGCATTTT

V: TRBV9
size: .
D: TRBD1
J: TRBJ1-1
CDR3: CASSPTDRGHTEAFF
DNA: TGTGCCAGCAGCCCAACGGACAGGGGGCACACTGAAGCTTTCTTT

V: TRBV29-1
size: .
D: .
J: TRBJ1-1
CDR3: CSVVERANTEAFF
DNA: TGCAGCGTTGTGGAGCGAGCGAACACTGAAGCTTTCTTT

V: TRBV30
size: .
D: TRBD2
J: TRBJ2-3
CDR3: CAWTGGTKTGTQYF
DNA: TGTGCCTGGACGGGGGGGACGAAAACTGGTACGCAGTATTTT

V: TRBV5-1
size: .
D: TRBD1
J: TRBJ2-5
CDR3: CASSSGTGKETQYF
DNA: TGCGCCAGCAGCTCGGGGACAGGAAAAGAGACCCAGTACTTC

V: TRBV11-2
size: .
D: .
J: TRBJ2-1
CDR3: CASSLDLERGAQFF
DNA: TGTGCCAGCAGCTTAGATCTGGAGAGGGGGGCGCAGTTCTTC

V: TRBV5-6
size: .
D: .
J: TRBJ1-5
CDR3: CASSYSGSRYQPQHF
DNA: TGTGCCAGCAGCTACTCGGGAAGCCGATATCAGCCCCAGCATTTT

V: TRBV7-9
size: once
D: .
J: TRBJ1-1
CDR3: CASSVSSGGTEAFF
DNA: TGTGCCAGCAGCGTCTCGAGTGGTGGCACTGAAGCTTTCTTT

V: TRBV10-3
size: few
D: TRBD2
J: TRBJ2-7
CDR3: CAISVLRGGEYEQYF
DNA: TGTGCCATCAGTGTTCTGCGGGGGGGCGAATACGAGCAGTACTTC

V: TRBV5-6
size: .
D: .
J: TRBJ2-7
CDR3: CASSLPGISYEQYF
DNA: TGTGCCAGCAGCTTGCCAGGGATCTCCTACGAGCAGTACTTC

V: TRBV29-1
size: .
D: .
J: TRBJ2-3
CDR3: CAGVANTDTQYF
DNA: TGCGCAGGGGTGGCGAACACAGATACGCAGTATTTT

V: TRBV7-6
size: .
D: .
J: TRBJ2-7
CDR3: CASSRGDTTYEQYF
DNA: TGTGCCAGCAGCCGCGGGGACACCACCTACGAGCAGTACTTC